The clone carrying this T cell receptor (beta chain) was counted many times. The antigen remains unidentified. The source of the sample is a study of T cells after yellow fever vaccination. The CDR3 spans 12 residues. In germline, CDR1 is DFQATT, CDR2 SNEGSKA (reference sequence). V lost 1 base, J lost 3 bases, and 7 bases lay in between. It was through 5'RACE template switching that TCR cDNA was made, with a universal primer site and UMIs added. TCRdb used MiXCR to reprocess the 5' RACE reads, holding one entry per CDR3 protein. The sample carries under 550,000 distinct CDR3 sequences, 20% to 25% recorded once. Study results and limitations: Most primary-vaccination clones recurred post-booster (just under 98% CD4, around 88% CD8).

This receptor was obtained from a man younger than 30 who received the YFV17D yellow fever vaccine. The chain couples TRBV20-1 to TRBJ2-7; D may be TRBD2 (5 bases). The sequencing used PBMCs, collected 21 days after the first yellow fever vaccination. As DNA, the CDR3 is TGCAGTGCTAGAGTCGGGGTCTACGAGCAGTACTTC. As protein: CSARVGVYEQYF.